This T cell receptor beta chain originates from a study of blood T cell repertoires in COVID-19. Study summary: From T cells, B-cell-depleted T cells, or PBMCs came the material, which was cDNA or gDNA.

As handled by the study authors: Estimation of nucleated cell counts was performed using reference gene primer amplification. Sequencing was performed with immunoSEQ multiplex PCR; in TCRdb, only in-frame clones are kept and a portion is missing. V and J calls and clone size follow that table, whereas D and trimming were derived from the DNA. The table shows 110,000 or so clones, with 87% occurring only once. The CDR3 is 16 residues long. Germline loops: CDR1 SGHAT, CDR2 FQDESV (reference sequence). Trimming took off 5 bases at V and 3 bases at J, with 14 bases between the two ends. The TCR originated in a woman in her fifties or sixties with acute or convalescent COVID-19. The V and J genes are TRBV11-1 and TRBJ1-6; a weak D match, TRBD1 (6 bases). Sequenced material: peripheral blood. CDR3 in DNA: TGTGCCAGCAGCCTTCGACAGGCCCACTATAATTCACCCCTCCACTTT. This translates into CASSLRQAHYNSPLHF.